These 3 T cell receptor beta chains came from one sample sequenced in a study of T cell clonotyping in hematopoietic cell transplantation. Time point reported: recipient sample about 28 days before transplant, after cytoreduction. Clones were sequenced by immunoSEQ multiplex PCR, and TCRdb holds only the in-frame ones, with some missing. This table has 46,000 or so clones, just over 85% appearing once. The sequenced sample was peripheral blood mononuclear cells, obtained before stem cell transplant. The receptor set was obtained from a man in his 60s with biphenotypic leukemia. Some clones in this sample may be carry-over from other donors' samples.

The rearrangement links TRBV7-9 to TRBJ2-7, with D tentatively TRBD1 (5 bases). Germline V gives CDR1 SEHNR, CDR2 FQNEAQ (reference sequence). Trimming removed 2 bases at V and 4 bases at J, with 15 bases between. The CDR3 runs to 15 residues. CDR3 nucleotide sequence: TGTGCCAGCAGCTTACACTCAGGGCCCGAATACGAGCAGTACTTC. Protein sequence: CASSLHSGPEYEQYF. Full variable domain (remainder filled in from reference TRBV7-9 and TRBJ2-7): DTGVSQNPRHKITKRGQNVTFRCDPISEHNRLYWYRQTLGQGPEFLTYFQNEAQLEKSRLLSDRFSAERPKGSFSTLEIQRTEQGDSAMYLCASSLHSGPEYEQYFGPGTRLTVT.

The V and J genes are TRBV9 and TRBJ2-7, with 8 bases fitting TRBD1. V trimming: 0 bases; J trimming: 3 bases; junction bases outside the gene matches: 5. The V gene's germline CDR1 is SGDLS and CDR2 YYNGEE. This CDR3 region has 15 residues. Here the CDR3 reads CASSVGRGLFYEQYF. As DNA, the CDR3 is TGTGCCAGCAGCGTAGGCAGGGGGCTTTTCTACGAGCAGTACTTC. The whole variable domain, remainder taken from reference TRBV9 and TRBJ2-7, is DSGVTQTPKHLITATGQRVTLRCSPRSGDLSVYWYQQSLDQGLQFLIQYYNGEERAKGNILERFSAQQFPDLHSELNLSSLELGDSALYFCASSVGRGLFYEQYFGPGTRLTVT.

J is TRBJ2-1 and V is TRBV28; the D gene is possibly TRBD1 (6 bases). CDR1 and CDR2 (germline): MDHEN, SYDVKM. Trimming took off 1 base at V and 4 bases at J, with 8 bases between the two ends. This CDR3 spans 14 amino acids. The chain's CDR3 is CASSLSQGYNEQFF. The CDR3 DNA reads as TGTGCCAGCAGTTTATCCCAGGGGTACAATGAGCAGTTCTTC.